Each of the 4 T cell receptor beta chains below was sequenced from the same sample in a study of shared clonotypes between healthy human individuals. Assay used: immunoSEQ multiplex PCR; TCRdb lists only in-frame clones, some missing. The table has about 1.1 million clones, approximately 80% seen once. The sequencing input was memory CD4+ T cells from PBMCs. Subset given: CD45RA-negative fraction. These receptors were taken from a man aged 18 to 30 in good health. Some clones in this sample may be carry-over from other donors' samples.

The CDR3 DNA is TGTGCCAGCAGTTTCCTCAGGGGGGTTAGCACAGATACGCAGTATTTT. It is translated as CASSFLRGVSTDTQYF. The V call is TRBV28, the J call TRBJ2-3, with D perhaps matching TRBD1 (7 bases). Germline CDR1 reads MDHEN; CDR2 reads SYDVKM. The CDR3 spans 16 residues. V shed 3 bases and J shed 0 bases, with 13 bases lying between them. Combining the CDR3 with reference TRBV28 and TRBJ2-3 gives the whole variable domain DVKVTQSSRYLVKRTGEKVFLECVQDMDHENMFWYRQDPGLGLRLIYFSYDVKMKEKGDIPEGYSVSREKKERFSLILESASTNQTSMYLCASSFLRGVSTDTQYFGPGTRLTVL.

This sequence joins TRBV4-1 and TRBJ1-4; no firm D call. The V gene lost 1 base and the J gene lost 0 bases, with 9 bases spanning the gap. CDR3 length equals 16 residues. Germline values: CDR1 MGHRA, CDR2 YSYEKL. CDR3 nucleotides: TGCGCCAGCAGCCAAGTTGCGGGATCAACTAATGAAAAACTGTTTTTT. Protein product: CASSQVAGSTNEKLFF.

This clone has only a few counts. CDR3 coding DNA: TGCGCCAGCAGTTTGACAGGTTTCTCCTATGGCTACACCTTC. Amino acid sequence: CASSLTGFSYGYTF. The rearrangement links TRBV5-1 to TRBJ1-2; D may be TRBD1 (6 bases). This CDR3 region has 14 residues. V shed 5 bases and J shed 4 bases, with 15 bases lying between them. Germline assignment: CDR1 SGHRS and CDR2 YFSETQ.

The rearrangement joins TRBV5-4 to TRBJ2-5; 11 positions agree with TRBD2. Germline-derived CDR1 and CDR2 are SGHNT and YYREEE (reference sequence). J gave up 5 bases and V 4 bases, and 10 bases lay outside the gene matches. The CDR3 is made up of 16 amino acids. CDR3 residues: CASSENPSGRRETQYF. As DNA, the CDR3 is TGTGCCAGCAGCGAGAATCCTAGCGGGAGGAGGGAGACCCAGTACTTC.